This TCR beta chain was sequenced during a study of shared clonotypes between healthy human individuals. Only CD45RO-negative cells positively selected for CCR7 counted as naive CD8 cells, so terminally differentiated effector memory CD45RA+ cells were excluded. Germline V gene sequence: CDR1 SQVTM, CDR2 ANQGSEA. CDR3 size: 12 residues. V was pared by 6 bases and J by 2 bases, with 9 bases between. Authors' processing steps: Filtering differed since immunoSEQ provided only junctions, with no quality scores. The protocol was immunoSEQ multiplex PCR, while the TCRdb copy is restricted to in-frame clones and leaves out a portion. The V and J calls and the clone size are those of that table, but D and trimming were determined from the DNA. This table holds about 2.1 million clones, 93% found once.

Material for sequencing was naive CD8+ T cells from PBMCs. The gene calls are TRBV29-1 and TRBJ2-3, with D perhaps TRBD1 (6 bases). This sequence was found in a young man in good health. Some clones in this sample may be carry-over from other donors' samples. This CDR3 reads CSVTGITDTQYF. The CDR3 coding sequence is TGCAGCGTGACAGGAATCACAGATACGCAGTATTTT.